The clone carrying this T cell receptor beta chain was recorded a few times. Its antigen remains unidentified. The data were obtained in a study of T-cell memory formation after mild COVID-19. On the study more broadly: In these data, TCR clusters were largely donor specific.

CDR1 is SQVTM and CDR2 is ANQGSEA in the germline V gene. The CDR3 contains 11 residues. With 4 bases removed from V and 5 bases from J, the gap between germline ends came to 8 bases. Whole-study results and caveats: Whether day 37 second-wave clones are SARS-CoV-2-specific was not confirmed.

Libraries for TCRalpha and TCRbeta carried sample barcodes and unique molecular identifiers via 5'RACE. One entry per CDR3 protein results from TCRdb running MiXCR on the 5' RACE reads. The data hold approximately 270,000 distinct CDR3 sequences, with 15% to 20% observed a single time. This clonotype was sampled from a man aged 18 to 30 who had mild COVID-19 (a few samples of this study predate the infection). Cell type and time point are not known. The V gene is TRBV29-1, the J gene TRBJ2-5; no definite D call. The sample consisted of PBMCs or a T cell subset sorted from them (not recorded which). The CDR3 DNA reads TGCAGCGTTGTGTCTTTCGAGACCCAGTACTTC. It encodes CSVVSFETQYF.